These 7 T cell receptor beta chains were sequenced from one sample in a study of radiotherapy plus CTLA-4 blockade in lung cancer. Profiling relied on immunoSEQ multiplex PCR, and the TCRdb table lists in-frame clones only, not all of them. Of 50,000 or so clones listed, 70% to 80% were seen once; the top ten hold 8.5% to 14%. The starting material was peripheral blood, obtained from a patient treated with radiotherapy plus ipilimumab. These receptor sequences come from a human donor with non-small cell lung cancer who had stable disease on radiotherapy plus ipilimumab.

The chain combines TRBV25-1 with TRBJ2-1; 12 bases match TRBD1. V dropped 2 bases and J dropped 4; count of bases not matched to a gene: 3. The V gene's germline CDR1 is MGHDK and CDR2 SYGVNS. CDR3 length equals 16 residues. CDR3 DNA: TGTGCCAGCAGTGAACGGGACAGGGGGCGATACAATGAGCAGTTCTTC. Protein product: CASSERDRGRYNEQFF.

The chain joins TRBV5-1 to TRBJ1-1; D perhaps matches TRBD1 (5 bases). CDR3 length equals 13 residues. V shed 4 bases and J shed 3 bases, with 10 bases lying between them. CDR1 SGHRS and CDR2 YFSETQ come from the germline V gene. The CDR3 loop is CASSPRGDTEAFF. CDR3 in DNA: TGCGCCAGCAGCCCTCGAGGGGACACTGAAGCTTTCTTT.

The chain has TRBV2 and TRBJ1-1; tentatively, D is TRBD1 (6 bases). The CDR3 contains 14 residues. V was pared by 6 bases and J by 4 bases, with 15 bases between. The germline CDR1 and CDR2 sequences are SNHLY and FYNNEI. The CDR3 bases are TGTGCCAGCAGGCTGGACAGTTCGGTCACTGAAGCTTTCTTT. As protein: CASRLDSSVTEAFF.

This clone was seen only a few times. The CDR3: CASSLEITEAFF. DNA of the CDR3: TGTGCCAGCAGCTTAGAGATCACTGAAGCTTTCTTT. The genes are TRBV7-2 and TRBJ1-1; D gene uncertain. CDR1 SGHTA and CDR2 FQGNSA come from the germline V gene. V lost 1 base and J lost 4, with 4 bases in between. CDR3 length: 12 amino acids.

This clone was seen more than once but under ten times. This chain joins TRBV29-1 and TRBJ1-1; 11 bases line up with TRBD1. CDR1 and CDR2 (germline): SQVTM, ANQGSEA. CDR3 length equals 13 residues. V lost 6 bases, J lost 7 bases, and 7 bases stayed unmatched. The CDR3 region has the DNA TGCAGCGTCGTAGGGACAGGGGGAGGTGAAGCTTTCTTT. Amino acids: CSVVGTGGGEAFF.

This clone has just one count. The chain employs TRBV9 and TRBJ2-5; no reliable D call. Germline loops: CDR1 SGDLS, CDR2 YYNGEE. This CDR3 is built from 14 residues. Trimming took 0 bases from V and 3 from J, leaving 9 bases between them. The CDR3 DNA is TGTGCCAGCAGCGTAGAGGCTGGGGAAGAGACCCAGTACTTC. Its translation is CASSVEAGEETQYF.

This clone was seen once. J is TRBJ1-4 and V is TRBV30, with 7 bases fitting TRBD1. Germline V gene data show CDR1 as GTSNPN and CDR2 as SVGIG (reference sequence). The CDR3 covers 15 residues. With V trimmed by 6 bases and J by 4 bases, 11 bases remained unmatched. The CDR3 loop reads CACQMTDRNNEKLFF. The CDR3, as DNA: TGTGCCTGCCAAATGACGGACAGGAATAATGAAAAACTGTTTTTT.